Presented here are 14 T cell receptor beta chains from one specimen sequenced in a study of regulatory T cells in long-lasting Graves disease. The TCR beta library used iRepertoire HTBI primers with Arm-PCR amplification of CDR3. MiXCR, run by TCRdb on the multiplex PCR reads, gives a single entry per CDR3 protein. The sample has approximately 390,000 distinct CDR3 sequences, 15% to 20% seen once; the top ten hold roughly a fifth. As to time point: newly diagnosed GD, antithyroid drugs for less than 3 months. Making the TCR library involved RNA that had been extracted from PBMCs. These data also featured in a second study, about T cells in Graves' hyperthyroidism and ophthalmopathy.

Sequencing was performed on peripheral blood mononuclear cells (PBMCs), taken at new diagnosis, from a patient treated with antithyroid drugs. These receptors originate from a woman aged 18-29 years with Graves disease.

At least ten counts were recorded for this clonotype. The rearrangement links TRBV10-3 to TRBJ2-5, with no clear D. The CDR3 has 12 amino acids. Germline V CDR1 and CDR2: ENHRY, SYGVKD. V was trimmed by 9 bases and J by 3 bases, leaving 11 bases between them. CDR3 sequence reads: CAILGNKETQYF. CDR3 bases: TGTGCCATTCTAGGCAACAAAGAGACCCAGTACTTC.

In its sample, this clonotype was seen many times. The chain recombines TRBV3-1 with TRBJ2-1; TRBD2 agrees at 10 bases. The CDR3 totals 15 residues. Germline V gives CDR1 LGHDT, CDR2 YNNKEL (reference sequence). V gave up 5 bases and J gave up 5 bases; unmatched junction bases: 6. CDR3 in amino acids: CASSFGLAVNNEQFF. In DNA form, the CDR3 reads TGTGCCAGCAGCTTCGGACTAGCGGTCAACAATGAGCAGTTCTTC.

This clonotype has at least ten counts. The rearrangement uses TRBV7-9 and TRBJ2-1, with D possibly matching TRBD1 (6 bases). Between the trimmed V and J ends, which lost 5 bases and 2 bases, there was a span of 25 bases. From germline, CDR1 is SEHNR and CDR2 FQNEAQ (reference sequence). The CDR3 is 19 amino acids. As DNA, the CDR3 is TGTGCCAGCAGCAAGAAAATGGGGGCGGAATGGACAGCCTACAATGAGCAGTTCTTC. Translating gives CASSKKMGAEWTAYNEQFF.

At least ten counts were recorded for this clonotype. The chain recombines TRBV10-3 with TRBJ2-7; the match to TRBD1 covers 8 bases. The length of the CDR3 is 13 residues. Germline V gene sequence: CDR1 ENHRY, CDR2 SYGVKD. Germline trimming cut 6 bases from V and 6 bases from J; bases unmatched to any gene: 7. Here the CDR3 DNA reads TGTGCCATCAGAGGTCAGGGGGCCGGCGAGCAGTACTTC. Amino acid sequence: CAIRGQGAGEQYF.

Comments on this clonotype: A much larger clone lies one base from this, so it may be a read error. This chain links TRBV5-1 with TRBJ2-7; weak D call: TRBD1 (6 bases). V shed 6 bases and J shed 7 bases, with 20 bases lying between them. Germline V gene lookup returns CDR1 SGHRS and CDR2 YFSETQ. The CDR3 loop spans 14 amino acids. The CDR3 DNA follows: TGCGCCAGCACCCCCCAACAGGGTTTTTGGGAGCAGTACTTC. Protein product: CASTPQQGFWEQYF.

This chain links TRBV4-3 with TRBJ2-7; TRBD1 might be the D (6 bases). V shed 0 bases and J shed 0 bases, with 12 bases lying between them. The germline gives CDR1 LGHNA, CDR2 YSLEER. CDR3 length: 16 amino acids. CDR3 in amino acids: CASSQEWGPSSYEQYF. Written as DNA, the CDR3 is TGCGCCAGCAGCCAAGAGTGGGGGCCCAGCTCCTACGAGCAGTACTTC.

The V call is TRBV6-5, the J call TRBJ2-1, with TRBD1 as a possible D gene (6 bases). This CDR3 has 15 residues. The germline gives CDR1 MNHEY, CDR2 SVGAGI. V dropped 0 bases and J dropped 7 bases, with 13 bases sitting between them. CDR3 sequence (DNA): TGTGCCAGCAGTTACTCAGCAGGGGCCGGGAATGAGCAGTTCTTC. Amino acids: CASSYSAGAGNEQFF.

The chain joins TRBV5-1 to TRBJ1-6; the D is unclear. Trimming took 7 bases from V and 7 from J, leaving 24 bases between them. This CDR3 is built from 17 residues. Germline CDR1 SGHRS, CDR2 YFSETQ. The CDR3 DNA reads as TGCGCCAGCCGTCATATCCTGGCCAACGCTGGGAATTCACCCCTCCACTTT. Translated, it gives CASRHILANAGNSPLHF.

Concerning this clonotype: This probably arose from a read error, given a far larger clone one base away. CDR3 in amino acids: CASETGPFETYEQYF. The DNA of the CDR3 is TGTGCCAGCGAGACAGGCCCCTTCGAGACCTACGAGCAGTACTTC. The chain is built from TRBV11-2 and TRBJ2-7, with TRBD1 as a possible D gene (6 bases). CDR3 length: 15 amino acids. The V and J ends lost 8 bases and 2 bases respectively, with 19 bases between them. Germline V gene sequence: CDR1 SGHAT, CDR2 FQNNGV.

This clonotype was observed a few times. The chain has TRBV12-3 or TRBV12-4 and TRBJ2-2; TRBD2 aligns across 8 bases. This CDR3 region has 15 residues. V was pared by 4 bases and J by 5 bases, with 6 bases of the junction left unmatched. CDR3 amino acids: CASSSSGGRTGELFF. CDR3 coding DNA: TGTGCCAGCAGTTCGAGCGGGGGCCGAACCGGGGAGCTGTTTTTT.

This clonotype was detected a few times. The chain couples TRBV19 to TRBJ2-1; 12 nucleotides match TRBD2. Germline V gives CDR1 LNHDA, CDR2 SQIVND (reference sequence). Trimming at V came to 6 bases and at J to 5 bases, leaving 2 bases not matched to a gene. This CDR3 contains 14 residues. CDR3 protein: CASSRTSGNNEQFF. In DNA, the CDR3 is TGTGCCAGTAGCCGGACTAGCGGGAACAATGAGCAGTTCTTC.

This clonotype was counted ten times or more. This chain connects TRBV3-1 to TRBJ1-6; D not certain. V dropped 0 bases and J dropped 7 bases, with 19 bases sitting between them. The CDR3 is made up of 18 amino acids. Germline V gene lookup returns CDR1 LGHDT and CDR2 YNNKEL (reference sequence). The CDR3 coding sequence is TGTGCCAGCAGCCAAGATGGAACCGCCCTGTCGGAGAATTCACCCCTCCACTTT. Residues: CASSQDGTALSENSPLHF.

This clonotype was seen more than once but under ten times. V and J are TRBV2 and TRBJ1-6; D may be TRBD1 (6 bases). Trimming left V 2 bases short and J 4 bases short, with 6 bases between. Germline-derived CDR1 and CDR2 are SNHLY and FYNNEI. CDR3 length: 14 residues. DNA of the CDR3: TGTGCCAGCAGTGAAACAGGGTATAATTCACCCCTCCACTTT. Its translation is CASSETGYNSPLHF.

Points on this clonotype: With only one base between it and a far larger clone, this is likely a read error. This chain joins TRBV20-1 and TRBJ2-1; 8 positions agree with TRBD2. The junction had 20 bases not matched to a gene; V was cut back by 6 bases and J by 10 bases. CDR3 length: 16 residues. Germline V gene data show CDR1 as DFQATT and CDR2 as SNEGSKA (reference sequence). The CDR3 spells CSATDALAGPSYEQFF. Here the CDR3 DNA reads TGCAGTGCGACTGACGCCCTAGCGGGCCCCTCCTACGAGCAGTTCTTC.